Following are 30 T cell receptor beta chains from one sample sequenced in a study. TCRdb analysed the reads with MiXCR anew, one entry per CDR3 protein. This sample has 5,500 to 7,500 distinct CDR3 sequences; approximately 10% occur once, and the top ten carry approximately 5.4%. The sequenced material came from CD4+ T cells from synovial fluid. The origin of the receptors is a human donor with rheumatoid arthritis.

This clonotype was observed at least ten times. J is TRBJ2-2 and V is TRBV12-3 or TRBV12-4; weak D call: TRBD1 (6 bases). V was clipped by 4 bases and J by 4 bases, with 13 bases between them. The CDR3 covers 15 residues. CDR3 sequence reads: CASSSRAGATGELFF. Here the CDR3 DNA reads TGTGCCAGCAGTTCCCGGGCAGGGGCCACCGGGGAGCTGTTTTTT.

Sample share makes this clonotype medium-sized. The CDR3 DNA follows: TGTGCCAGCAGCTTGGAAGGACTGAGGGGATACAATGAGCAGTTCTTC. As protein: CASSLEGLRGYNEQFF. The V gene is TRBV7-9, the J gene TRBJ2-1, with D perhaps given as TRBD1 or TRBD2 (5 bases each). Trimming stripped 3 bases from V and 4 bases from J, with 16 bases between. From germline, CDR1 is SEHNR and CDR2 FQNEAQ (reference sequence). The CDR3 sequence is 16 residues long.

Many counts were recorded for this clonotype. The chain has TRBV20-1 and TRBJ2-1; 12 bases agree with TRBD2. The length of the CDR3 is 15 residues. V dropped 6 bases and J dropped 5; count of bases not matched to a gene: 8. The germline V gene has CDR1 DFQATT and CDR2 SNEGSKA (reference sequence). The CDR3, as DNA: TGCAGTGCACCAAGGACTAGCGGGATCAACAATGAGCAGTTCTTC. Translated, it gives CSAPRTSGINNEQFF.

This clonotype is medium-sized (0.01 to 0.1%) in the sample. This sequence joins TRBV11-2 and TRBJ2-1; 7 bases fit TRBD2. Germline CDR1 reads SGHAT; CDR2 reads FQNNGV. J was trimmed by 0 bases and V by 7 bases; bases with no gene match: 12. This CDR3 region has 17 residues. CDR3 DNA: TGTGCCAGCACCCAAACCCTAGCGGCACACTCCTACAATGAGCAGTTCTTC. Its translation is CASTQTLAAHSYNEQFF.

In its sample, this clonotype was seen a few times. The chain links TRBV3-1 to TRBJ2-1; D is tentatively TRBD1 or TRBD2 (6 bases each). Germline CDR1 is LGHDT and CDR2 is YNNKEL (reference sequence). The V gene lost 2 bases and the J gene lost 8 bases, with 16 bases spanning the gap. This CDR3 comprises 15 residues. The CDR3 loop reads CASSQFALGGDEQFF. In nucleotides, the CDR3 is TGTGCCAGCAGCCAATTCGCGTTGGGGGGCGATGAGCAGTTCTTC.

In its sample, this clonotype ranks as medium-sized (0.01 to 0.1%). V is TRBV3-1 and J is TRBJ2-5, with TRBD1 identical over 7 bases. The V segment lost 2 bases and the J segment 3 bases; nucleotides outside the gene matches: 9. Germline V gene data show CDR1 as LGHDT and CDR2 as YNNKEL (reference sequence). There are 16 residues in the CDR3. The CDR3 sequence is CASSQNPGQLKETQYF. In DNA, the CDR3 is TGTGCCAGCAGCCAAAACCCGGGACAGCTAAAAGAGACCCAGTACTTC.

By share of the sample, this clonotype is medium-sized (0.01 to 0.1%). The chain is built from TRBV28 and TRBJ2-2, with TRBD1 as a possible D gene (6 bases). Trimming shortened V by 8 bases and J by 0 bases, and 13 bases separated the two germline ends. This CDR3 has 15 residues. Germline CDR1 and CDR2: MDHEN and SYDVKM. This chain's CDR3 is CASDRWGTNTGELFF. CDR3 coding DNA: TGTGCCAGCGACAGGTGGGGAACGAACACCGGGGAGCTGTTTTTT.

This clonotype was picked up a small number of times. This chain joins TRBV10-3 and TRBJ2-7, with 7 bases identical to TRBD2. V was pared by 8 bases and J by 0 bases, with 7 bases of the junction left unmatched. This CDR3 spans 14 amino acids. The V gene's germline CDR1 is ENHRY and CDR2 SYGVKD. CDR3 sequence reads: CAIGAGTNSYEQYF. CDR3 sequence (DNA): TGTGCCATCGGAGCCGGGACTAACTCCTACGAGCAGTACTTC.

By its share, this clonotype is medium-sized. This chain connects TRBV6-1 to TRBJ1-5, with TRBD1 identical over 7 bases. The CDR3 extends over 13 amino acids. Unmatched junction bases numbered 4, after V lost 8 bases and J lost 3 bases. Germline CDR1 and CDR2: MNHNS and SASEGT. CDR3 DNA sequence: TGTGCCAGCCAGGACAGGCCCAATCAGCCCCAGCATTTT. Translation gives CASQDRPNQPQHF.

This clonotype came up many times. The J gene is TRBJ1-3, the V gene TRBV21-1; TRBD1 is the table's D call and was not checked against the DNA. TRBV21-1 is a documented pseudogene. This CDR3 comprises 18 residues. CDR3 region: CASSRLMGTSLSGNTIYF. The DNA for the CDR3 is TGTGCCAGCAGCCGCCTTATGGGGACGTCCCTCTCTGGAAACACCATATATTTT.

Judged by abundance, this clonotype is large (0.1 to 1%). The chain links TRBV7-2 to TRBJ2-2, with TRBD2 identical over 7 bases. The germline CDR1 and CDR2 sequences are SGHTA and FQGNSA. J gave up 4 bases and V 8 bases, and 10 bases lay outside the gene matches. The CDR3 spans 15 residues. CDR3 DNA: TGTGCCAGCCGGGGCGGGGGTAGCGGCACCGGGGAGCTGTTTTTT. Amino acid sequence: CASRGGGSGTGELFF.

This clonotype was recorded many times. The V and J genes are TRBV18 and TRBJ2-7; the D gene is possibly TRBD2 (5 bases). The CDR3 is made up of 16 amino acids. The germline V gene encodes CDR1 KGHSH and CDR2 LQKENI. With 3 bases removed from V and 0 bases from J, the gap between germline ends came to 15 bases. The CDR3 coding sequence is TGTGCCAGCTCACCCATTCTCGGGGAAGTCTCCTACGAGCAGTACTTC. Its translation is CASSPILGEVSYEQYF.

This clonotype has a handful of counts. The rearrangement joins TRBV10-1 to TRBJ1-4; tentative D call: TRBD1 (5 bases). Trimming left V 4 bases short and J 4 bases short, with 13 bases between. The V gene's germline CDR1 is WNHNN and CDR2 SYGVQD (reference sequence). This CDR3 spans 15 amino acids. Here the CDR3 reads CASSVCDSLNEKLFF. CDR3 bases: TGCGCCAGCAGTGTATGTGACAGCCTTAATGAAAAACTGTTTTTT.

By frequency in the sample, this clonotype is medium-sized. This chain uses TRBV7-2 with TRBJ2-7; D is ambiguous. V was pared by 3 bases and J by 2 bases, with 14 bases between. The CDR3 loop spans 15 amino acids. Germline CDR1 reads SGHTA; CDR2 reads FQGNSA. The CDR3 protein is CASSFSGTITYEQYF. CDR3 coding DNA: TGTGCCAGCAGCTTTTCGGGTACCATAACCTACGAGCAGTACTTC.

Ten or more counts support this clonotype. This sequence joins TRBV18 and TRBJ2-3, with 7 nucleotides matching TRBD1. J gave up 1 base and V 3 bases, and 1 base lay outside the gene matches. The CDR3 length is 14 residues. CDR1 and CDR2 from the germline V gene are KGHSH and LQKENI. The CDR3 nucleotides read TGTGCCAGCTCACCGGGGACAGGCACAGATACGCAGTATTTT. Amino acid sequence: CASSPGTGTDTQYF.

This clonotype was detected ten times or more. The chain combines TRBV4-1 with TRBJ2-3, with D possibly TRBD1 on 6 matching bases. From germline, CDR1 is MGHRA and CDR2 YSYEKL. Trimming pared 0 bases from V and 5 bases from J, leaving 12 bases between. The CDR3 is 15 amino acids. Written as DNA, the CDR3 is TGCGCCAGCAGCCAAGATCCAGGGGCCGGAGATACGCAGTATTTT. Protein: CASSQDPGAGDTQYF.

This clonotype was seen more than once but under ten times. The chain uses TRBV7-3 and TRBJ2-1; TRBD1 might be the D (5 bases). Germline CDR1 SGHTA, CDR2 FQGTGA. The V end was cut by 8 bases, the J end by 7 bases, with 12 bases between. The CDR3 contains 12 residues. The chain's CDR3 is CASGRVRNEQFF. The CDR3 nucleotides are TGTGCCAGCGGCAGGGTTCGGAATGAGCAGTTCTTC.

This clonotype was picked up many times. The chain uses TRBV12-3 or TRBV12-4 and TRBJ1-5; the D gene is possibly TRBD1 (5 bases). The CDR3 is made up of 13 amino acids. The germline V and J ends were trimmed by 5 bases and 5 bases, with 10 bases remaining between them. CDR3 DNA sequence: TGTGCCAGCAGTGGGGGGGTCGATCAGCCCCAGCATTTT. Amino acid sequence: CASSGGVDQPQHF.

This clonotype has at least ten counts. The chain is built from TRBV20-1 and TRBJ2-7; D possibly corresponds to TRBD1 (6 bases). This CDR3 has 13 amino acids. V shed 6 bases and J shed 0 bases, with 12 bases lying between them. CDR1 is DFQATT, CDR2 SNEGSKA, per germline (reference sequence). The CDR3 DNA sequence: TGCAGTGCCCCAGGGGAAGGCTCCTACGAGCAGTACTTC. Its translation is CSAPGEGSYEQYF.

The rearrangement joins TRBV28 to TRBJ2-5; 7 bases are shared with TRBD1. CDR3 length: 15 amino acids. The V gene's germline CDR1 is MDHEN and CDR2 SYDVKM. V was clipped by 5 bases and J by 2 bases; unmatched bases: 8. Here the CDR3 reads CASSSPQGIQETQYF. The CDR3 DNA reads as TGTGCCAGCAGTAGTCCACAGGGGATACAAGAGACCCAGTACTTC. Together with reference TRBV28 and TRBJ2-5, the CDR3 gives the full variable domain: DVKVTQSSRYLVKRTGEKVFLECVQDMDHENMFWYRQDPGLGLRLIYFSYDVKMKEKGDIPEGYSVSREKKERFSLILESASTNQTSMYLCASSSPQGIQETQYFGPGTRLLVL.

Relative to its sample, this clonotype is medium-sized. The chain links TRBV7-3 to TRBJ2-1; 7 nucleotides line up with TRBD2. The trim removed 5 bases at V and 3 bases at J, leaving 7 bases unmatched. CDR3 size: 15 residues. Germline CDR1 SGHTA, CDR2 FQGTGA. The CDR3 is CASSPGGTVYNEQFF. The CDR3 DNA reads as TGTGCCAGCAGCCCCGGGGGGACGGTCTACAATGAGCAGTTCTTC.

Ten or more counts support this clonotype. The chain carries TRBV3-1 and TRBJ2-3; 8 bases map to TRBD2. The V and J ends lost 1 base and 0 bases, in that order; junction bases with no gene match: 3. The CDR3 is made up of 16 amino acids. The germline V gene encodes CDR1 LGHDT and CDR2 YNNKEL (reference sequence). The CDR3 is CASSQGASGSTDTQYF. The CDR3 nucleotides read TGTGCCAGCAGCCAAGGAGCTAGCGGGAGCACAGATACGCAGTATTTT.

This chain joins TRBV18 and TRBJ2-1; 10 positions match TRBD1. Germline loops: CDR1 KGHSH, CDR2 LQKENI. The CDR3 is 14 amino acids. Germline trimming cut 6 bases from V and 7 bases from J; bases unmatched to any gene: 6. CDR3 nucleotides: TGTGCCAGCTCCCCGGGACAGGGGACGAATGAGCAGTTCTTC. Amino acid sequence: CASSPGQGTNEQFF.

By sample share, this clonotype is medium-sized (0.01 to 0.1%). J is TRBJ2-2 and V is TRBV6-1, with D perhaps TRBD1 or TRBD2 (5 bases each). Germline V CDR1 and CDR2: MNHNS, SASEGT. The CDR3 has 16 amino acids. Trimming cost V 2 bases and J 6 bases, with 16 bases left between them. The CDR3 region is CASSEWGTYPPGELFF. The DNA for the CDR3 is TGTGCCAGCAGTGAATGGGGGACCTACCCCCCCGGGGAGCTGTTTTTT.

This clonotype was counted between two and nine times. In nucleotides, the CDR3 is TGTGCCAGCTCAGTCCCCGGGACAGGGAACTACGAGCAGTACTTC. It yields the protein CASSVPGTGNYEQYF. The rearrangement links TRBV18 to TRBJ2-7; TRBD1 matches 9 bases. CDR1 is KGHSH, CDR2 LQKENI, per germline. J was trimmed by 3 bases and V by 5 bases; bases with no gene match: 8. This CDR3 has 15 amino acids.

This clonotype is medium-sized by share. This chain uses TRBV18 with TRBJ2-2; D not certain. CDR1 and CDR2 from the germline V gene are KGHSH and LQKENI. The CDR3 is made up of 17 amino acids. Trimming took off 4 bases at V and 0 bases at J, with 15 bases between the two ends. The CDR3 DNA sequence: TGTGCCAGCTCACTTTTGGACCCCTTGACGAACACCGGGGAGCTGTTTTTT. Its protein product is CASSLLDPLTNTGELFF. Together with reference TRBV18 and TRBJ2-2, the CDR3 gives the full variable domain: NAGVMQNPRHLVRRRGQEARLRCSPMKGHSHVYWYRQLPEEGLKFMVYLQKENIIDESGMPKERFSAEFPKEGPSILRIQQVVRGDSAAYFCASSLLDPLTNTGELFFGEGSRLTVL.

By share of the sample, this clonotype is medium-sized. This chain uses TRBV20-1 with TRBJ2-3, with 7 bases lining up with TRBD2. The CDR3 runs to 17 residues. V gave up 3 bases and J gave up 1 base; unmatched junction bases: 13. Germline V CDR1 and CDR2: DFQATT, SNEGSKA (reference sequence). CDR3 sequence: CSARTSGGSIGTDTQYF. DNA of the CDR3: TGCAGTGCTAGGACGAGTGGCGGGAGTATTGGCACAGATACGCAGTATTTT.

A word on this clonotype: One base away lies a much larger clone, so this may be a sequencing read error. This chain joins TRBV28 and TRBJ2-7; D is unclear. The V end was cut by 5 bases, the J end by 4 bases, with 6 bases between. The CDR3 length is 11 residues. Germline CDR1 MDHEN, CDR2 SYDVKM. CDR3 in amino acids: CASSQRYEQYF. The CDR3 nucleotides are TGTGCCAGCAGTCAAAGGTACGAGCAGTACTTC.

The genes are TRBV7-9 and TRBJ2-3; possible D gene TRBD1, 6 bases. V lost 6 bases and J 0 bases, leaving 16 bases between the germline ends. Germline CDR1 is SEHNR and CDR2 is FQNEAQ (reference sequence). The CDR3 runs 16 residues. CDR3 in DNA: TGTGCCAGCAGTCTTCAGGGGCTGCTTAGCACAGATACGCAGTATTTT. Protein: CASSLQGLLSTDTQYF.

This clonotype ranks as medium-sized. V is TRBV7-2 and J is TRBJ2-7; a weak D match, TRBD1 (6 bases). The CDR3 runs to 16 residues. Trimming left V 1 base short and J 0 bases short, with 13 bases between. CDR1 and CDR2 (germline): SGHTA, FQGNSA. CDR3 bases: TGTGCCAGCAGCTTAGGAGGGACATTGCCCTCCTACGAGCAGTACTTC. It yields the protein CASSLGGTLPSYEQYF.